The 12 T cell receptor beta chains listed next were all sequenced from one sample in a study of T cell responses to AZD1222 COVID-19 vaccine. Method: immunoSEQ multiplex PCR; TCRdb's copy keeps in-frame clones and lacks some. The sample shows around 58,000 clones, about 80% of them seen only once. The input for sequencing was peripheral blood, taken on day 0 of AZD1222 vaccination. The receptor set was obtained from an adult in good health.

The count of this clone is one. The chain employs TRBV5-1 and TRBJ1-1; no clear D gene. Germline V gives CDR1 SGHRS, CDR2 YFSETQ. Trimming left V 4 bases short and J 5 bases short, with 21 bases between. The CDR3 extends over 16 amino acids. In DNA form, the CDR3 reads TGCGCCAGCAGCCCATCCCCGAAGGTGCGAGGGACTGAAGCTTTCTTT. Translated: CASSPSPKVRGTEAFF.

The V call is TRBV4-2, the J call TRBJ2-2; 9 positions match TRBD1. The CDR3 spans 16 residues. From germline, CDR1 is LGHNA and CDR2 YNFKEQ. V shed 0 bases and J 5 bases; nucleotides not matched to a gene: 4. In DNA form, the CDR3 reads TGTGCCAGCAGCCAAGAAGGGACAGGGCGAACCGGGGAGCTGTTTTTT. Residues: CASSQEGTGRTGELFF.

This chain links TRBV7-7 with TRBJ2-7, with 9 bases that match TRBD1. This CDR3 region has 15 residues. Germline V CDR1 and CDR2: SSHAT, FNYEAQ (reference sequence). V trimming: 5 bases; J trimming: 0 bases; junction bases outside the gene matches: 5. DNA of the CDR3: TGTGCCAGCAGCCTCGGGACAGGGTCCTCCTACGAGCAGTACTTC. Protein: CASSLGTGSSYEQYF.

CDR3 amino acids: CASSHKGERPQETQYF. As DNA, the CDR3 is TGTGCCAGCAGCCACAAAGGGGAGCGCCCCCAAGAGACCCAGTACTTC. The chain couples TRBV3-1 (or the pseudogene TRBV3-2) to TRBJ2-5; TRBD1 or TRBD2 may be the D gene (5 bases each). Trimming removed 3 bases from V and 1 base from J, with 15 bases in between. The V gene's germline CDR1 is LGHDT and CDR2 YNNKEL (reference sequence). The CDR3 totals 16 residues.

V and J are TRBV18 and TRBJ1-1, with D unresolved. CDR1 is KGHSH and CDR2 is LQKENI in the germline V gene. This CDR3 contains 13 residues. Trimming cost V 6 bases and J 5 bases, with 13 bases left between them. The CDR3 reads CASSRRDGTEAFF. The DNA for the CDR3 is TGTGCCAGCTCGAGACGGGATGGGACTGAAGCTTTCTTT.

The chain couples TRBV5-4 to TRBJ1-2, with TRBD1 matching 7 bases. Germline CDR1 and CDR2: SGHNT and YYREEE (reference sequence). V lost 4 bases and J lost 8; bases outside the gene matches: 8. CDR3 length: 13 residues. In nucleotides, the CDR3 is TGTGCCAGCAGCCAGTCGACAGGGTCCGGCTACACCTTC. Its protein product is CASSQSTGSGYTF.

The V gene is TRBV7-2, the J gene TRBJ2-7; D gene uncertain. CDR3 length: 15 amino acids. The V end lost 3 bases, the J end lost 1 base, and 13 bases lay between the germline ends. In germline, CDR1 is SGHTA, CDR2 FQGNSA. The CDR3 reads CASSFFHQRSYEQYF. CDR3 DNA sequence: TGTGCCAGCAGCTTCTTCCATCAGCGTTCCTACGAGCAGTACTTC.

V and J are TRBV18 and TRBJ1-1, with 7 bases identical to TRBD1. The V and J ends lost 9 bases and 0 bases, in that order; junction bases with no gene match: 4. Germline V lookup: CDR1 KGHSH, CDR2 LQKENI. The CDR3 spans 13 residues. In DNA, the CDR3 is TGTGCCAGTTCAGGGGGTCTGAACACTGAAGCTTTCTTT. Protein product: CASSGGLNTEAFF. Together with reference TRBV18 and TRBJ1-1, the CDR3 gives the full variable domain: NAGVMQNPRHLVRRRGQEARLRCSPMKGHSHVYWYRQLPEEGLKFMVYLQKENIIDESGMPKERFSAEFPKEGPSILRIQQVVRGDSAAYFCASSGGLNTEAFFGQGTRLTVV.

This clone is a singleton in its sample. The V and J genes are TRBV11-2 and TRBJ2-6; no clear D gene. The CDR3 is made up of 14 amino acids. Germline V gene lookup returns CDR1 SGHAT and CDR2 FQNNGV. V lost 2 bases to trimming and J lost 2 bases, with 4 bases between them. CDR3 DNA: TGTGCCAGCAGCTTAATTCCTGGGGCCAACGTCCTGACTTTC. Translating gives CASSLIPGANVLTF. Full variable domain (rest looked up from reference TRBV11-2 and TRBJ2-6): EAGVAQSPRYKIIEKRQSVAFWCNPISGHATLYWYQQILGQGPKLLIQFQNNGVVDDSQLPKDRFSAERLKGVDSTLKIQPAKLEDSAVYLCASSLIPGANVLTFGAGSRLTVL.

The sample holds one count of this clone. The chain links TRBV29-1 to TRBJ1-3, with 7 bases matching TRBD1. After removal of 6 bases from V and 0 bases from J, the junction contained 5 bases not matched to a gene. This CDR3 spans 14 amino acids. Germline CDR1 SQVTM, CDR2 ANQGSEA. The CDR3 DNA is TGCAGCGTGTGGGACAGCGGCTCTGGAAACACCATATATTTT. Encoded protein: CSVWDSGSGNTIYF.

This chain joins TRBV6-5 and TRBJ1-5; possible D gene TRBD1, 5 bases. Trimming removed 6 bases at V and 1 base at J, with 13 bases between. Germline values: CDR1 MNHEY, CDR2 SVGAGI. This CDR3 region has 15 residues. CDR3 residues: CASSSSGRSNQPQHF. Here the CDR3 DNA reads TGTGCCAGCAGCTCGTCGGGACGGAGCAATCAGCCCCAGCATTTT.

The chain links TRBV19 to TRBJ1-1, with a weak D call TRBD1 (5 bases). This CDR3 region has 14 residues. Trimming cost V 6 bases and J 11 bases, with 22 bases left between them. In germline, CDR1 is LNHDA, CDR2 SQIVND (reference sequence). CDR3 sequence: CASRTQSGFGGAFF. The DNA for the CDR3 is TGTGCCAGTAGAACTCAGTCAGGGTTTGGGGGGGCTTTCTTT.